The 25 T cell receptor beta chains given below trace back to one sample, sequenced in a study of control samples from healthy donors and cancer patients (dated by TCRdb to the early 2020s). Library creation used the immunoSEQ multiplex PCR assay. TCRdb provides this immuneACCESS table in a form limited to in-frame rearrangements. Some clones are lacking; in checked studies, under half of them reflect an unresolved V gene, and why the rest are absent is not known. The sample table records about 65,000 clones; approximately 90% of these occur just once. 1% to 1.5% of the sample is held by the ten biggest clonotypes. Sequencing was performed on PBMCs. These receptors were obtained from a woman aged 45-59 years with colorectal cancer.

The chain employs TRBV5-1 and TRBJ2-6, with D perhaps TRBD1 (6 bases). Trimming left V 4 bases short and J 0 bases short, with 14 bases between. Germline V gene sequence: CDR1 SGHRS, CDR2 YFSETQ. CDR3 length equals 17 residues. CDR3 residues: CASSDRTGTSGANVLTF. The CDR3 DNA reads TGCGCCAGCAGCGACCGAACAGGGACCTCTGGGGCCAACGTCCTGACTTTC.

This chain joins TRBV9 and TRBJ2-5; the match to TRBD1 covers 7 bases. With 2 bases clipped from V and 0 bases from J, the junction kept 1 base outside the gene matches. CDR3 length: 14 amino acids. Per germline, CDR1 SGDLS and CDR2 YYNGEE. The CDR3 sequence is CASSVGTDQETQYF. The CDR3 bases are TGTGCCAGCAGCGTGGGGACAGACCAAGAGACCCAGTACTTC.

The chain employs TRBV6-4 and TRBJ2-3; D ambiguous. Trimming pared 7 bases from V and 2 bases from J, leaving 7 bases between. The CDR3 runs 12 residues. Germline CDR1 and CDR2: MRHNA and SNTAGT. CDR3 sequence (DNA): TGTGCCAGCACCCACAACACAGATACGCAGTATTTT. It is translated as CASTHNTDTQYF.

J is TRBJ1-1 and V is TRBV6-5, with 7 bases matching TRBD1. Germline loops: CDR1 MNHEY, CDR2 SVGAGI. The trim removed 4 bases at V and 4 bases at J, leaving 3 bases unmatched. The CDR3 has 13 residues. The CDR3 sequence is CASSLTGVTEAFF. The CDR3 nucleotides are TGTGCCAGCAGTTTAACAGGGGTCACTGAAGCTTTCTTT.

The rearrangement joins TRBV18 to TRBJ2-7; D is perhaps TRBD1 (6 bases). From germline, CDR1 is KGHSH and CDR2 LQKENI. The V end lost 3 bases, the J end lost 3 bases, and 9 bases lay between the germline ends. There are 13 residues in the CDR3. CDR3 loop: CASSPRGNYEQYF. CDR3 nucleotides: TGTGCCAGCTCACCGAGGGGGAACTACGAGCAGTACTTC. The full variable domain, with the rest looked up from reference TRBV18 and TRBJ2-7, is NAGVMQNPRHLVRRRGQEARLRCSPMKGHSHVYWYRQLPEEGLKFMVYLQKENIIDESGMPKERFSAEFPKEGPSILRIQQVVRGDSAAYFCASSPRGNYEQYFGPGTRLTVT.

A single count supports this clone. The chain uses TRBV9 and TRBJ2-5; perhaps TRBD2 as D (5 bases). Trimming stripped 0 bases from V and 2 bases from J, with 14 bases between. The CDR3 has 16 amino acids. CDR1 is SGDLS, CDR2 YYNGEE, per germline. The CDR3 is CASSVEERLSQETQYF. For the CDR3, the DNA is TGTGCCAGCAGCGTAGAGGAGCGGTTGTCGCAAGAGACCCAGTACTTC.

The J gene is TRBJ1-2, the V gene TRBV29-1; D not resolved. This CDR3 spans 10 amino acids. Germline V gene data show CDR1 as SQVTM and CDR2 as ANQGSEA. The V and J ends lost 4 bases and 6 bases respectively, with 6 bases between them. The CDR3 sequence: CSVGGNGYTF. DNA for the CDR3: TGCAGCGTTGGAGGGAATGGCTACACCTTC.

The chain is built from TRBV6-6 and TRBJ2-5; D is unresolved. This CDR3 has 15 residues. The germline gives CDR1 MNHNY, CDR2 SVGAGI (reference sequence). The germline V and J ends were trimmed by 7 bases and 2 bases, with 17 bases remaining between them. The CDR3 bases are TGTGCCAGCACCCACGACTCGCGGAATCAAGAGACCCAGTACTTC. Protein: CASTHDSRNQETQYF.

The gene calls are TRBV9 and TRBJ2-1; 9 bases agree with TRBD2. V trimming: 1 base; J trimming: 8 bases; junction bases outside the gene matches: 10. The CDR3 has 16 amino acids. CDR1 and CDR2 (germline): SGDLS, YYNGEE. CDR3 region: CASSVLSGRISDEQFF. In DNA form, the CDR3 reads TGTGCCAGCAGCGTACTTAGCGGGAGAATTAGCGATGAGCAGTTCTTC.

The chain has TRBV18 and TRBJ2-5; D remains unclear. V gave up 5 bases and J gave up 2 bases, with 9 bases separating them. The CDR3 is 13 residues long. Germline CDR1 and CDR2: KGHSH and LQKENI. The CDR3 DNA reads TGTGCCAGCTCAACGATCGCTCAAGAGACCCAGTACTTC. It is translated as CASSTIAQETQYF.

The rearrangement links TRBV19 to TRBJ1-5; tentative D call: TRBD1 (5 bases). The CDR3 has 15 residues. CDR1 and CDR2 (germline): LNHDA, SQIVND (reference sequence). Trimming stripped 1 base from V and 7 bases from J, with 14 bases between. Written as DNA, the CDR3 is TGTGCCAGTAGTATAGTCCCGGAGAAGGGGCAGCCCCAGCATTTT. It specifies CASSIVPEKGQPQHF.

The gene calls are TRBV7-3 and TRBJ2-2, with D perhaps being TRBD1 or TRBD2 (5 bases each). V shed 7 bases and J shed 5 bases, with 17 bases lying between them. This CDR3 contains 15 residues. Germline CDR1 and CDR2: SGHTA and FQGTGA. CDR3 sequence (DNA): TGTGCCAGCACCACGGGGCCTCCGGGAACCGGGGAGCTGTTTTTT. Protein sequence: CASTTGPPGTGELFF.

The chain combines TRBV5-1 with TRBJ1-3; possible D gene TRBD1, 6 bases. The V end was cut by 0 bases, the J end by 0 bases, with 19 bases between. CDR3 length: 19 amino acids. Germline V CDR1 and CDR2: SGHRS, YFSETQ. CDR3 in DNA: TGCGCCAGCAGCTTGGCCCTGGTCGGACAGCTCTTCTCTGGAAACACCATATATTTT. This codes for CASSLALVGQLFSGNTIYF.

The chain uses TRBV3-1 (or the pseudogene TRBV3-2) and TRBJ1-3; tentative D call: TRBD1 (5 bases). Germline-derived CDR1 and CDR2 are LGHDT and YNNKEL (reference sequence). V was trimmed by 1 base and J by 2 bases, leaving 15 bases between them. The CDR3 extends over 17 amino acids. As DNA, the CDR3 is TGTGCCAGCAGCCAAGGCCTCGTCGCAGGGACTGGAAACACCATATATTTT. Translation gives CASSQGLVAGTGNTIYF.

The V gene is TRBV6-5, the J gene TRBJ2-5; a weak D match, TRBD2 (7 bases). This CDR3 has 15 residues. Germline CDR1 MNHEY, CDR2 SVGAGI. Trimming removed 2 bases at V and 7 bases at J, with 17 bases between. The CDR3 region is CASSYQGGAAGTQYF. The CDR3 DNA reads TGTGCCAGCAGTTACCAAGGGGGGGCCGCGGGGACCCAGTACTTC.

The V gene is TRBV6-5, the J gene TRBJ1-5; D perhaps matches TRBD1 (5 bases). Germline values: CDR1 MNHEY, CDR2 SVGAGI. Deletions cut 4 bases from V and 4 bases from J, with 8 bases between. This CDR3 comprises 13 residues. The DNA for the CDR3 is TGTGCCAGCAGTTGGGACGGAAATCAGCCCCAGCATTTT. As protein: CASSWDGNQPQHF.

The V and J genes are TRBV11-2 and TRBJ1-4; no firm D call. Trimming left V 5 bases short and J 3 bases short, with 13 bases between. CDR1 is SGHAT and CDR2 is FQNNGV in the germline V gene. The CDR3 spans 15 residues. CDR3 amino acids: CASSPGEVPNEKLFF. The CDR3 region has the DNA TGTGCCAGCAGCCCGGGAGAGGTCCCTAATGAAAAACTGTTTTTT.

The chain has TRBV29-1 and TRBJ1-1; a possible D gene is TRBD1 (5 bases). Germline V gene data show CDR1 as SQVTM and CDR2 as ANQGSEA. V gave up 4 bases and J gave up 6 bases, with 12 bases separating them. The CDR3 has 12 amino acids. CDR3 bases: TGCAGCGTTGCGGGGGAGACAGCTGAAGCTTTCTTT. Its translation is CSVAGETAEAFF.

The J gene is TRBJ1-2, the V gene TRBV6-1; tentatively, D is TRBD1 (5 bases). The CDR3 loop spans 16 amino acids. The V gene's germline CDR1 is MNHNS and CDR2 SASEGT. V was shortened by 1 base and J by 6 bases, with 18 bases between the two germline ends. CDR3: CASSEGGSLDLNGYTF. The DNA of the CDR3 is TGTGCCAGCAGTGAAGGGGGCTCGCTGGACCTTAATGGCTACACCTTC.

Turning to this clone: Other DNA sequences from this sample encode an identical CDR3 as well. The V and J genes are TRBV4-1 and TRBJ1-4; weak D call: TRBD1 (5 bases). V was clipped by 4 bases and J by 8 bases, with 17 bases between them. The CDR3 loop spans 15 amino acids. The V gene's germline CDR1 is MGHRA and CDR2 YSYEKL. The CDR3 here is CASSPWGTGVEKLFF. The CDR3, as DNA: TGCGCCAGCAGCCCCTGGGGGACGGGGGTAGAAAAACTGTTTTTT.

V gene TRBV18 combines with J gene TRBJ1-2, with 7 bases aligning to TRBD1. The V and J ends lost 0 bases and 7 bases, in that order; junction bases with no gene match: 8. The CDR3 consists of 15 residues. CDR1 KGHSH and CDR2 LQKENI come from the germline V gene. The CDR3 bases are TGTGCCAGCTCACCACCGGCAGGGGGGTTGAGTGGCTACACCTTC. Translating gives CASSPPAGGLSGYTF. Full variable domain (outside the CDR3, taken from reference TRBV18 and TRBJ1-2): NAGVMQNPRHLVRRRGQEARLRCSPMKGHSHVYWYRQLPEEGLKFMVYLQKENIIDESGMPKERFSAEFPKEGPSILRIQQVVRGDSAAYFCASSPPAGGLSGYTFGSGTRLTVV.

The V call is TRBV7-8, the J call TRBJ2-6; D uncertain. The CDR3 runs 16 residues. Deletions cut 2 bases from V and 0 bases from J, with 8 bases between. Germline-derived CDR1 and CDR2 are SGHVS and FQNEAQ. The DNA for the CDR3 is TGTGCCAGCAGCTTACAAGCTCCCTCTGGGGCCAACGTCCTGACTTTC. This translates into CASSLQAPSGANVLTF.

This clone was found a few times. The chain combines TRBV7-9 with TRBJ1-2; D remains ambiguous. V dropped 4 bases and J dropped 3 bases, with 12 bases sitting between them. Germline V gene data show CDR1 as SEHNR and CDR2 as FQNEAQ (reference sequence). The CDR3 covers 14 residues. Here the CDR3 reads CASSSAPLHYGYTF. DNA of the CDR3: TGTGCCAGCAGCTCAGCCCCGTTACACTATGGCTACACCTTC.

The chain has TRBV27 and TRBJ1-1, with 7 positions matching TRBD1. The CDR3 contains 14 residues. V dropped 8 bases and J dropped 1; count of bases not matched to a gene: 7. Germline V CDR1 and CDR2: MNHEY, SMNVEV (reference sequence). The CDR3 sequence is CASRQWDRNTEAFF. CDR3 in DNA: TGTGCCAGCCGTCAGTGGGACAGGAACACTGAAGCTTTCTTT.

The chain recombines TRBV28 with TRBJ2-4; TRBD2 matches 7 bases. The germline CDR1 and CDR2 sequences are MDHEN and SYDVKM. The CDR3 is 14 amino acids. V trimming: 3 bases; J trimming: 1 base; junction bases outside the gene matches: 0. This CDR3 is CASSLGGAKNIQYF. As DNA, the CDR3 is TGTGCCAGCAGTTTGGGAGGGGCCAAAAACATTCAGTACTTC. The full variable domain, with the rest looked up from reference TRBV28 and TRBJ2-4, is DVKVTQSSRYLVKRTGEKVFLECVQDMDHENMFWYRQDPGLGLRLIYFSYDVKMKEKGDIPEGYSVSREKKERFSLILESASTNQTSMYLCASSLGGAKNIQYFGAGTRLSVL.